Shown below are 23 T cell receptor beta chains from a single sample sequenced in a study of T cells of healthy individuals. Using its own MiXCR run on the 5' RACE reads, TCRdb lists one record per CDR3 protein. There are roughly 87,000 distinct CDR3 sequences in the sample; around 17% occur only once, and about 6.2% lies in the top ten. All receptors derive from a human donor in good health.

This clonotype was picked up a small number of times. This chain uses TRBV6-5 with TRBJ1-5; possible D gene TRBD1, 6 bases. Trimming cost V 6 bases and J 0 bases, with 21 bases left between them. The CDR3 has 18 amino acids. Germline V lookup: CDR1 MNHEY, CDR2 SVGAGI. The CDR3 loop reads CASRPTGPDKYSNQPQHF. In DNA form, the CDR3 reads TGTGCCAGCAGACCCACAGGGCCAGACAAGTATAGCAATCAGCCCCAGCATTTT.

The CDR3: CASSRHRGPSYEQYF. The CDR3 nucleotides read TGTGCCAGCAGTCGCCACCGAGGTCCCTCCTACGAGCAGTACTTC. The J gene is TRBJ2-7, the V gene TRBV12-3 or TRBV12-4, with D hard to call. CDR3 length equals 15 residues. Trimming took 5 bases from V and 0 from J, leaving 14 bases between them.

This clonotype appeared a few times. The chain links TRBV18 to TRBJ2-4; D gene unclear. Between the trimmed V and J ends, which lost 2 bases and 2 bases, there was a span of 13 bases. CDR1 KGHSH and CDR2 LQKENI come from the germline V gene. The CDR3 consists of 16 residues. The chain's CDR3 is CASSPVGAASKNIQYF. CDR3 DNA: TGTGCCAGCTCACCAGTTGGAGCAGCTTCCAAAAACATTCAGTACTTC.

V is TRBV5-1 and J is TRBJ2-3, with TRBD2 as a possible D gene (5 bases). Germline V gene data show CDR1 as SGHRS and CDR2 as YFSETQ. V shed 4 bases and J shed 6 bases, with 24 bases lying between them. The CDR3 runs 17 residues. The CDR3 nucleotides are TGCGCCAGCAGCCGTCAAGCTACTCTGGCGGGCCTGGATACGCAGTATTTT. This gives the protein CASSRQATLAGLDTQYF.

This clonotype appeared a few times. V is TRBV7-8 and J is TRBJ2-4; D gene uncertain. From germline, CDR1 is SGHVS and CDR2 FQNEAQ. The CDR3 runs to 15 residues. Trimming took 2 bases from V and 3 from J, leaving 11 bases between them. The DNA for the CDR3 is TGTGCCAGCAGCTTACGAGGATCGGGCAAAAACATTCAGTACTTC. Amino acids: CASSLRGSGKNIQYF.

This clonotype was observed a handful of times. This chain links TRBV7-2 with TRBJ2-3; 7 positions match TRBD2. Trimming at V came to 5 bases and at J to 4 bases, leaving 6 bases not matched to a gene. The CDR3 is made up of 14 amino acids. CDR1 SGHTA and CDR2 FQGNSA come from the germline V gene. CDR3 sequence (DNA): TGTGCCAGCAGCCGAGGACTAGACCCAGATACGCAGTATTTT. Residues: CASSRGLDPDTQYF.

This chain joins TRBV28 and TRBJ1-5, with 11 bases lining up with TRBD1. V lost 5 bases and J lost 7; bases outside the gene matches: 4. CDR3 length: 14 residues. Germline CDR1 reads MDHEN; CDR2 reads SYDVKM. CDR3 region: CASSLRDRGQPQHF. CDR3 bases: TGTGCCAGCAGTCTCCGGGACAGGGGGCAGCCCCAGCATTTT.

This clonotype was picked up many times. This chain connects TRBV20-1 to TRBJ1-2; tentative D call: TRBD1 (6 bases). The ends were cut back, 6 bases at V and 4 bases at J, with 9 bases in the middle. Germline CDR1 is DFQATT and CDR2 is SNEGSKA (reference sequence). There are 11 residues in the CDR3. The CDR3 here is CSARDIYGYTF. CDR3 in DNA: TGCAGTGCAAGGGACATCTATGGCTACACCTTC.

The gene calls are TRBV6-2 or TRBV6-3 and TRBJ1-4; no reliable D call. Trimming cost V 6 bases and J 8 bases, with 10 bases left between them. The CDR3 runs to 12 residues. Germline CDR1 MNHEY, CDR2 SVGEGT. The CDR3 DNA reads TGTGCCAGCAGCCGGCCTAGCGAAAAACTGTTTTTT. It encodes CASSRPSEKLFF.

The chain is built from TRBV20-1 and TRBJ2-1; D gene uncertain. The germline V gene has CDR1 DFQATT and CDR2 SNEGSKA (reference sequence). The CDR3 spans 13 residues. The V gene lost 3 bases and the J gene lost 6 bases, with 12 bases spanning the gap. CDR3 in DNA: TGCAGTGCTAGGAGTCTAGAAGGCAATGAGCAGTTCTTC. Protein product: CSARSLEGNEQFF.

The gene calls are TRBV7-9 and TRBJ2-7; TRBD1 agrees at 7 bases. The germline V gene has CDR1 SEHNR and CDR2 FQNEAQ (reference sequence). The CDR3 is 14 residues long. V lost 2 bases to trimming and J lost 1 base; unmatched junction nucleotides: 2. The CDR3 protein is CASSLLQGSYEQYF. CDR3 bases: TGTGCCAGCAGCTTATTACAGGGGTCCTACGAGCAGTACTTC.

The chain is built from TRBV5-6 and TRBJ1-2; D remains ambiguous. CDR1 and CDR2 from the germline V gene are SGHDT and YYEEEE. V was cut by 2 bases and J by 7 bases, with 9 bases left in between. There are 12 residues in the CDR3. The CDR3 loop is CASSLSRVGYTF. CDR3 in DNA: TGTGCCAGCAGCTTATCTAGGGTTGGCTACACCTTC.

This chain uses TRBV2 with TRBJ1-2; 7 positions match TRBD1. Germline-derived CDR1 and CDR2 are SNHLY and FYNNEI. The CDR3 contains 17 residues. V dropped 3 bases and J dropped 2; count of bases not matched to a gene: 12. The CDR3 coding sequence is TGTGCCAGCAGTGAGTTCGACGTAGTGGGACAGAACTATGGCTACACCTTC. This translates into CASSEFDVVGQNYGYTF.

This clonotype was observed a handful of times. This chain connects TRBV27 to TRBJ2-3, with TRBD2 as a possible D gene (6 bases). Germline V gene lookup returns CDR1 MNHEY and CDR2 SMNVEV (reference sequence). The CDR3 covers 15 residues. Trimming stripped 0 bases from V and 1 base from J, with 8 bases between. CDR3 nucleotides: TGTGCCAGCAGTTTATCTTGGAGGGGCACAGATACGCAGTATTTT. Translation: CASSLSWRGTDTQYF.

In this sample, this clonotype turned up many times. The genes are TRBV20-1 and TRBJ2-4; D is tentatively TRBD1 or TRBD2 (5 bases each). CDR3 length: 12 residues. The germline V gene has CDR1 DFQATT and CDR2 SNEGSKA (reference sequence). Deletions cut 6 bases from V and 3 bases from J, with 9 bases between. CDR3 residues: CSAERGKNIQYF. In DNA, the CDR3 is TGCAGTGCCGAGAGGGGCAAAAACATTCAGTACTTC.

This clonotype was recorded a few times. The chain links TRBV11-2 to TRBJ1-1, with TRBD1 as a possible D gene (6 bases). The V end lost 4 bases, the J end lost 6 bases, and 21 bases lay between the germline ends. This CDR3 comprises 16 residues. Germline CDR1 is SGHAT and CDR2 is FQNNGV. CDR3 DNA: TGTGCCAGCAGCTCCAGTCCCGACAGGAGTTTCTCTGAAGCTTTCTTT. The encoded protein is CASSSSPDRSFSEAFF.

The V and J genes are TRBV20-1 and TRBJ2-2; D is ambiguous. Per germline, CDR1 DFQATT and CDR2 SNEGSKA (reference sequence). This CDR3 spans 12 amino acids. V gave up 6 bases and J gave up 8 bases, with 13 bases separating them. CDR3 sequence (DNA): TGCAGTGCCGGTCAGAATATGGGGGAGCTGTTTTTT. It codes for CSAGQNMGELFF.

The chain is built from TRBV5-1 and TRBJ1-2; the match to TRBD1 covers 9 bases. CDR1 SGHRS and CDR2 YFSETQ come from the germline V gene. This CDR3 is built from 13 residues. After removal of 4 bases from V and 8 bases from J, the junction contained 6 bases not matched to a gene. The CDR3 sequence is CASSPGQGGGYTF. The CDR3 bases are TGCGCCAGCAGCCCGGGACAGGGTGGCGGCTACACCTTC.

This clonotype was recorded many times. The chain recombines TRBV20-1 with TRBJ2-7; tentative D call: TRBD2 (6 bases). This CDR3 comprises 12 residues. Germline CDR1 DFQATT, CDR2 SNEGSKA (reference sequence). The CDR3, as DNA: TGCAGCCGGGGACGGGGGACTTACGAGCAGTACTTC. This codes for CSRGRGTYEQYF.

The V gene is TRBV29-1, the J gene TRBJ2-5; TRBD2 matches at 9 bases. The CDR3 consists of 15 residues. From germline, CDR1 is SQVTM and CDR2 ANQGSEA. J gave up 5 bases and V 6 bases, and 13 bases lay outside the gene matches. The CDR3 DNA follows: TGCAGCGTGACCCCTCGCGGGGGGGCTAAGGAGACCCAGTACTTC. It encodes CSVTPRGGAKETQYF. The variable domain in full, completed from reference TRBV29-1 and TRBJ2-5, reads SAVISQKPSRDICQRGTSLTIQCQVDSQVTMMFWYRQQPGQSLTLIATANQGSEATYESGFVIDKFPISRPNLTFSTLTVSNMSPEDSSIYLCSVTPRGGAKETQYFGPGTRLLVL.

This clonotype was seen only a few times. J is TRBJ2-7 and V is TRBV25-1, with D hard to call. V shed 4 bases and J shed 10 bases, with 11 bases lying between them. In germline, CDR1 is MGHDK, CDR2 SYGVNS. This CDR3 comprises 11 residues. The CDR3 region is CASSAGPAQYF. The CDR3 bases are TGTGCCAGCAGTGCCGGACCCGCACAGTACTTC.

This clonotype has more than one count but fewer than ten. The rearrangement joins TRBV10-3 to TRBJ2-5; D may be TRBD1 or TRBD2 (5 bases each). This CDR3 is built from 16 residues. Trimming left V 4 bases short and J 5 bases short, with 20 bases between. The germline gives CDR1 ENHRY, CDR2 SYGVKD. CDR3 region: CAISAGPTGTGETQYF. The CDR3 nucleotides are TGTGCCATCAGTGCAGGTCCAACAGGTACGGGGGAGACCCAGTACTTC.

The genes are TRBV5-5 and TRBJ1-5, with 8 positions matching TRBD1. With V trimmed by 4 bases and J by 0 bases, 6 bases remained unmatched. CDR3 length equals 16 residues. Germline V gene lookup returns CDR1 SGHKS and CDR2 YYEKEE (reference sequence). This CDR3 is CASSAGQALSNQPQHF. Here the CDR3 DNA reads TGTGCCAGCAGCGCGGGACAGGCCCTTAGCAATCAGCCCCAGCATTTT.